There are a few counts of the clone carrying this T cell receptor (beta chain). Its matching antigen is unknown. The germline CDR1 and CDR2 sequences are LGHNA and YSLEER. The length of the CDR3 is 15 residues. The J segment lost 5 bases and the V segment lost 3 bases, leaving 7 bases of the junction unmatched. These data are taken from a study of T cell responses to AZD1222 COVID-19 vaccine. Study-wide background: Investigators merged groups given second doses at roughly 4 or roughly 12 weeks. Study results and limitations: It was only after the peak T cell response that any repertoires were sampled.

The repertoire was sequenced with immunoSEQ multiplex PCR; TCRdb's copy has only in-frame clones and lacks some. The sample holds about 97,000 clones; around 88% are singletons and the top ten take about 7.8%. The material was peripheral blood, obtained on day 0 of AZD1222 vaccination. The clonotype was recovered from an adult in good health. This rearrangement joins TRBV4-3 to TRBJ2-7, with 10 nucleotides matching TRBD1. CDR3 protein: CASSQGGTGEHEQYF. The CDR3 nucleotides read TGCGCCAGCAGCCAGGGCGGGACAGGGGAACACGAGCAGTACTTC.